This record concerns one TCR beta chain sequence. Its antigen is currently unknown. The sample originates from a study of post-analysis software for immune sequencing data. On the study more broadly: Relapsing-remitting, secondary progressive and progressive-relapsing multiple sclerosis were all included among the disease courses.

TCR beta cDNA libraries had unique molecular identifiers. Some 500,000 cDNA molecules were obtained per 1 to 10 million input T cells. A single record per CDR3 protein comes from TCRdb applying MiXCR to the PCR reads. This table holds about 770,000 distinct CDR3 sequences, more than 45% found once. Trimming removed 5 bases at V and 0 bases at J, with 18 bases between. From germline, CDR1 is SEHNR and CDR2 FQNEAQ (reference sequence). The CDR3 extends over 17 amino acids. General study findings and limits: Batch-matched samples strongly co-clustered by F measure. Controls had lower frequencies than patients of about 5 TRBV segments, which included TRBV5-6, TRBV5-1 and TRBV20-1. Significantly decreased normalized Chao1 diversity was recorded for multiple sclerosis patients relative to controls.

The chain joins TRBV7-9 to TRBJ2-3; D may correspond to TRBD1 or TRBD2 (6 bases each). Input material: blood. The clonotype was recovered from a girl under 18 with multiple sclerosis. The CDR3 DNA reads TGTGCCAGCAGCCCCAGGGGCCGGGAGTGGAGCACAGATACGCAGTATTTT. Encoded protein: CASSPRGREWSTDTQYF.